The rows below give T cell receptor beta chains drawn from one sample of a study of T cells after yellow fever vaccination. A single record per CDR3 protein comes from TCRdb applying MiXCR to the 5' RACE reads. In the table there are under 350,000 distinct CDR3 sequences, over 4% of which are singletons. The material was PBMCs, obtained 5 days after the yellow fever booster vaccination. The receptors were gathered from a man younger than 35 who received the YFV17D yellow fever vaccine. CDR3s leave out the opening cysteine and the closing phenylalanine or tryptophan. Fields, in order: CDR3 length, J gene, V gene, CDR3 protein.

>11|TRBJ1-4|TRBV29-1
SVGEKPFEKLF
>10|TRBJ1-4|TRBV28
ASSRDFEKLF
>13|TRBJ2-5|TRBV12-3/TRBV12-4
ASSFGFSGPETQY
>13|TRBJ2-2|TRBV5-1
ASSLEGRWTGELF
>11|TRBJ2-2|TRBV7-2
ASPKARTGELF
>11|TRBJ2-2|TRBV7-9
ASSPFVTGELF
>13|TRBJ1-5|TRBV4-1
ASSQVDRDPQPQH
>14|TRBJ1-6|TRBV4-2
ASSQMDRGQNSPLH
>11|TRBJ1-6|TRBV5-6
ASSPRASSPLH
>13|TRBJ2-3|TRBV9
ASSVETQKRDTQY
>11|TRBJ1-2|TRBV30
AWSGGSNYGYT
>13|TRBJ2-2|TRBV7-6
ASWKRGGRTGELF
>12|TRBJ1-3|TRBV7-9
ASSPRDSGNTIY
>10|TRBJ2-7|TRBV10-3
AISEAGYEQY
>13|TRBJ1-5|TRBV5-1
ASSLSGYRNQPQH
>12|TRBJ1-2|TRBV3-1
ASSHTDSLYGYT
>13|TRBJ2-5|TRBV28
ASSLRQSYQETQY
>11|TRBJ1-2|TRBV6-5
ASSLTRGYGYT
>13|TRBJ2-6|TRBV27
ASSLLSGGANVLT
>15|TRBJ1-1|TRBV9
ASSVPTFFGRDTDAF
>11|TRBJ1-1|TRBV27
ASSLSTYTEAF
>15|TRBJ2-5|TRBV7-2
ASSLAMVAGGPETQY
>11|TRBJ2-5|TRBV28
ASSFLVLETQY
>9|TRBJ1-1|TRBV20-1
SASMNTEAF
>12|TRBJ2-7|TRBV5-5
ASSLLGLNYEQY
>15|TRBJ1-3|TRBV4-2
ASSQETGPLSGNTIY
>13|TRBJ2-5|TRBV11-2
ASSSQAESQETQY
>13|TRBJ2-5|TRBV5-6
ASSFQGGGAETQY
>12|TRBJ2-5|TRBV20-1
SARDERIKETQY
>12|TRBJ2-1|TRBV9
ASTPQGAYNEQF
>14|TRBJ2-6|TRBV6-2/TRBV6-3
ASSYLSGTGANVLT
>16|TRBJ1-2|TRBV5-8
ASSLNLWDRGLIYGYT
>11|TRBJ2-2|TRBV6-1
AIYGGGTGELF
>13|TRBJ2-7|TRBV6-5
ASSYSPAGIYEQY
>10|TRBJ1-6|TRBV4-1
ASSTFNSPLH
>11|TRBJ1-2|TRBV11-2
ASSLDRVGGYT
>14|TRBJ1-2|TRBV5-1
ASSLAETANSYGYT
>14|TRBJ2-1|TRBV24-1
ATSTPTSGSYNEQF
>13|TRBJ2-3|TRBV7-2
ASSFRAGNTDTQY
>14|TRBJ1-4|TRBV7-8
ASSPRRTATNEKLF
>13|TRBJ1-1|TRBV6-2/TRBV6-3
ASRPEGAMDTEAF